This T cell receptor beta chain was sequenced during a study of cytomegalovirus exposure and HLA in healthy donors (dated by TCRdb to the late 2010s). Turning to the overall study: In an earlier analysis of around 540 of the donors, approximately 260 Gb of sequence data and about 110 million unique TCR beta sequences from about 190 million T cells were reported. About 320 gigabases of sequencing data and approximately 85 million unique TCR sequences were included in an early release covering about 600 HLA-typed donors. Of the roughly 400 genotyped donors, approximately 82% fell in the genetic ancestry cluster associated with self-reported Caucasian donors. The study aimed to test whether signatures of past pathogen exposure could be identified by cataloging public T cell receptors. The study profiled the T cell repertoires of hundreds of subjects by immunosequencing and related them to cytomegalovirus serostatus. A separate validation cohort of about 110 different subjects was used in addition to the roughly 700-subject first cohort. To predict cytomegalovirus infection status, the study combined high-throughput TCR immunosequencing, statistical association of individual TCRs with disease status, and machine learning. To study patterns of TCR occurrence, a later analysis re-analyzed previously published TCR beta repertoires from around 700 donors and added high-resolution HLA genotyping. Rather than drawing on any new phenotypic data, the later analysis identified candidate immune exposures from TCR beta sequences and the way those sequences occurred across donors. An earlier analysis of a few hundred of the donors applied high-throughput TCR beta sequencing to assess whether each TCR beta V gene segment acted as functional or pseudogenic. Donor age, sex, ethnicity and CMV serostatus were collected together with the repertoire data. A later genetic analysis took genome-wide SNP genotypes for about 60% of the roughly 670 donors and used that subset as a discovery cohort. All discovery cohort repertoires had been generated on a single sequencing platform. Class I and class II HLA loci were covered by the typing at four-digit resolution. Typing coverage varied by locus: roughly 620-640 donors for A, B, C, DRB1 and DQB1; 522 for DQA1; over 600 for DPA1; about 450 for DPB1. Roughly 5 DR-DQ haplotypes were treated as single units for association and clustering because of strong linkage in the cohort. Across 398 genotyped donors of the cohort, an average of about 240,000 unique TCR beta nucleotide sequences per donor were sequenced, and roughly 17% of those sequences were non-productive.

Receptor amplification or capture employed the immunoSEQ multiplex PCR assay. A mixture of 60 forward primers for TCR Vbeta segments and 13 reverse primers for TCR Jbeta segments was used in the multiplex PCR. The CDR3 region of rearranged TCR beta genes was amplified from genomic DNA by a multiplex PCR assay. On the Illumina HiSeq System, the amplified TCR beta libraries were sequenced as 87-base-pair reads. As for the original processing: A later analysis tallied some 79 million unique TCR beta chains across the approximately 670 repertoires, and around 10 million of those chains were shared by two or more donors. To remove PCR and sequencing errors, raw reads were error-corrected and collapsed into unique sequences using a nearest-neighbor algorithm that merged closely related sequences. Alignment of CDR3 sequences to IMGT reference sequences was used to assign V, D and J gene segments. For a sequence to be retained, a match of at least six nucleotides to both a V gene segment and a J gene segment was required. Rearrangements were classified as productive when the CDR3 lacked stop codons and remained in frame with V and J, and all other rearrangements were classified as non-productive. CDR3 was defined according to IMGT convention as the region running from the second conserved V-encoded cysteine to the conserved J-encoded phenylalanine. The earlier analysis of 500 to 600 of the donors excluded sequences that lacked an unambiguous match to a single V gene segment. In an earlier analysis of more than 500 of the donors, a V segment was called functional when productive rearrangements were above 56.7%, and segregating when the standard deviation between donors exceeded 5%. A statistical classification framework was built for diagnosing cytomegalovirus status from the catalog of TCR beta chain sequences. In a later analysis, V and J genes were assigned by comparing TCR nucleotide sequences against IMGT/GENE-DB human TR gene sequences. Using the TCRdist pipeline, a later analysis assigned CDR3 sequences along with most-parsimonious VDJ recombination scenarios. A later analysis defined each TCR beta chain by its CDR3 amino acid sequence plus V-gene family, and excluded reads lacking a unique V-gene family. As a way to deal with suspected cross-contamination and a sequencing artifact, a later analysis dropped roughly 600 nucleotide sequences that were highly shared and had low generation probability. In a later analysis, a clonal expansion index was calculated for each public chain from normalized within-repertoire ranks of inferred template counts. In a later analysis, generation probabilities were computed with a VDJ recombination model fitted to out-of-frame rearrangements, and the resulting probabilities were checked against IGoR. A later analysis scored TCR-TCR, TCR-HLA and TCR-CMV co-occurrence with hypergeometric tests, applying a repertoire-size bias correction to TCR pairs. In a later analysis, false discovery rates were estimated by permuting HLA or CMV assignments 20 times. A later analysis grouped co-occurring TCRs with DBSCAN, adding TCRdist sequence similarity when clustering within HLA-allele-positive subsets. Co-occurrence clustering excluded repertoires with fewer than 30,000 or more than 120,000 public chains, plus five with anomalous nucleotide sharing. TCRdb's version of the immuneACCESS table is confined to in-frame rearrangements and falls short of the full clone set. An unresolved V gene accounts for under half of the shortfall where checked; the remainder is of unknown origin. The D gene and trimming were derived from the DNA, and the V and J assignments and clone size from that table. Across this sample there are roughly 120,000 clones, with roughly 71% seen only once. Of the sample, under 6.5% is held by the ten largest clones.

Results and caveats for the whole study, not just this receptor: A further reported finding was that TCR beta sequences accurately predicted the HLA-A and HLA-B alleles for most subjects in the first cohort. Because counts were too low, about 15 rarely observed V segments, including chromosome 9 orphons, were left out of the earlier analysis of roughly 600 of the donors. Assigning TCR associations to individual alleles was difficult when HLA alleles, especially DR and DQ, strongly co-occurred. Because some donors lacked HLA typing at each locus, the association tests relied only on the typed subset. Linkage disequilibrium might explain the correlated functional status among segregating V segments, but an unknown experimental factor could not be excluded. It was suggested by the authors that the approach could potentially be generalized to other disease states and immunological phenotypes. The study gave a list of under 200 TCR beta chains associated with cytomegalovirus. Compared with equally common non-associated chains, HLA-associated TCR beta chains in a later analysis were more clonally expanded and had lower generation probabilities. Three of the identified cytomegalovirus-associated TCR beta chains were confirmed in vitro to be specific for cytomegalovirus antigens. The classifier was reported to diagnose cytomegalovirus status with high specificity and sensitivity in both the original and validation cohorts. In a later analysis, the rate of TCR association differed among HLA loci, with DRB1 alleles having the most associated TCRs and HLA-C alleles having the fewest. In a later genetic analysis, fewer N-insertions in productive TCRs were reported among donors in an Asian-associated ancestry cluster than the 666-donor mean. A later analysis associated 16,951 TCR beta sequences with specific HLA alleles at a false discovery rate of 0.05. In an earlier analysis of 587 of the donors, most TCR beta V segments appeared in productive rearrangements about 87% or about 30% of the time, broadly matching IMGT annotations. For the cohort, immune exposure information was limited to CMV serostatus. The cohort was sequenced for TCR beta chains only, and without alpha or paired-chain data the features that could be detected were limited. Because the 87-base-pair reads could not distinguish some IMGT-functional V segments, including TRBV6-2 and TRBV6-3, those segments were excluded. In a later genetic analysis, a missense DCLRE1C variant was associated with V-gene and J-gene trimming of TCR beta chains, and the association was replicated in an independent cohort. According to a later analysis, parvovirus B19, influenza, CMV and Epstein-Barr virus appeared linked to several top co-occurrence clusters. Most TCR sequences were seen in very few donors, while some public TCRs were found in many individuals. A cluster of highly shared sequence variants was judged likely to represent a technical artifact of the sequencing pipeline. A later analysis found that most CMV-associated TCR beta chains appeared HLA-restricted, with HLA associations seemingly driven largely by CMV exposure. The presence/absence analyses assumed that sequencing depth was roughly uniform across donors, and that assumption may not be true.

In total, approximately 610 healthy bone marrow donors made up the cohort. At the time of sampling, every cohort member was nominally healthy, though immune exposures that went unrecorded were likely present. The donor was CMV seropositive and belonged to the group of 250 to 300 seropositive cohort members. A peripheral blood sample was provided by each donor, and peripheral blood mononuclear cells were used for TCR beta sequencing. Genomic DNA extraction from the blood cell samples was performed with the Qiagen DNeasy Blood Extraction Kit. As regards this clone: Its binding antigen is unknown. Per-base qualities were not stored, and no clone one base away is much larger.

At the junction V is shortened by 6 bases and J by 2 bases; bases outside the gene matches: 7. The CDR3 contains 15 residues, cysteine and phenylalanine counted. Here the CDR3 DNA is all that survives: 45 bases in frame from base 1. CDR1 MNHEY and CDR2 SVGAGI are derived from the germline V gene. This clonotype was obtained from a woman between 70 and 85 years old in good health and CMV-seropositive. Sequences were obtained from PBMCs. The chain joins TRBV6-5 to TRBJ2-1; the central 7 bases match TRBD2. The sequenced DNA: TGTGCCAGCAGGAGAGAGCGGGGCGCCTACAATGAGCAGTTCTTC. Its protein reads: CASRRERGAYNEQFF.